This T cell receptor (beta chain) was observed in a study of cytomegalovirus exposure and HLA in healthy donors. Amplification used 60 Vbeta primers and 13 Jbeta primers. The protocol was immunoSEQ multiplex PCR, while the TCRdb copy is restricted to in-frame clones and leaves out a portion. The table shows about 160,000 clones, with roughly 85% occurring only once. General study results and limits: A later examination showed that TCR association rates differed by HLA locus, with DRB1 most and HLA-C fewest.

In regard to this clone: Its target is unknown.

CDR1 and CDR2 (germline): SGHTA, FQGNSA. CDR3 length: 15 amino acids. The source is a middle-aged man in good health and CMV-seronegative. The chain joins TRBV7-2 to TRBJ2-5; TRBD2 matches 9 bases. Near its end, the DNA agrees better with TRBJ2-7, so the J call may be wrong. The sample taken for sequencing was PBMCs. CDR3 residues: CASSVSSGSSYEQYF. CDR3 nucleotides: TGTGCCAGCAGCGTGAGTAGCGGGAGCTCCTACGAGCAGTACTTC.